This is a list of T cell receptor beta chains from one sample in a study of blood T cell repertoires in COVID-19. The assay was immunoSEQ multiplex PCR, and TCRdb's table has in-frame clones only and misses some. Of about 46,000 clones listed, about 87% are singletons. The sequenced material came from peripheral blood. These TCRs come from a human donor with active COVID-19. The donor label of this sample is uncertain. Each CDR3 is given without its conserved first and last residue. The order of the fields is J gene, V gene, CDR3 protein.

J: TRBJ2-7
V: TRBV7-8
CDR3: ASSVGTGMYEQY

J: TRBJ2-6
V: TRBV5-1
CDR3: ASSATLFTGTAGANVLT

J: TRBJ2-1
V: TRBV4-2
CDR3: ASSQDALANEQF

J: TRBJ2-1
V: TRBV7-6
CDR3: ASSSPASSGSYNEQF

J: TRBJ2-3
V: TRBV7-3
CDR3: ASSTSGGKGTQY

J: TRBJ1-4
V: TRBV13
CDR3: ASSLRDRGTEKLF

J: TRBJ1-5
V: TRBV12-3/TRBV12-4
CDR3: ASSGEGYQPQH

J: TRBJ1-2
V: TRBV9
CDR3: ASSRAGSNYGYT

J: TRBJ1-2
V: TRBV7-3
CDR3: ASSPNAAGLYGYT

J: TRBJ2-1
V: TRBV6-2/TRBV6-3
CDR3: ASSSYGTRQF

J: TRBJ2-3
V: TRBV28
CDR3: ASSTNRGSDTQY

J: TRBJ2-7
V: TRBV11-2
CDR3: ASRGLAGRSYEQY

J: TRBJ2-7
V: TRBV25-1
CDR3: ASSDFGQGGFYEQY

J: TRBJ2-1
V: TRBV10-3
CDR3: AISEETSGRNEQF

J: TRBJ1-2
V: TRBV2
CDR3: ASSVAYGYT

J: TRBJ1-1
V: TRBV29-1
CDR3: SVTQGNTEAF

J: TRBJ2-1
V: TRBV6-5
CDR3: ASLWGQYNEQF

J: TRBJ1-6
V: TRBV2
CDR3: ARSTGVNSYNSPLH

J: TRBJ2-5
V: TRBV11-3
CDR3: ASSPRTSGVIETQY

J: TRBJ2-3
V: TRBV9
CDR3: ASSARSDRVPDTQY

J: TRBJ1-2
V: TRBV21-1
CDR3: ASSKIREANYGYT

J: TRBJ2-1
V: TRBV11-2
CDR3: ASNNFYNEQF

J: TRBJ1-2
V: TRBV7-8
CDR3: ASSLDSNYGYT

J: TRBJ1-1
V: TRBV2
CDR3: ASRTESVTEAF

J: TRBJ2-3
V: TRBV6-5
CDR3: ASSRSGREADTQY